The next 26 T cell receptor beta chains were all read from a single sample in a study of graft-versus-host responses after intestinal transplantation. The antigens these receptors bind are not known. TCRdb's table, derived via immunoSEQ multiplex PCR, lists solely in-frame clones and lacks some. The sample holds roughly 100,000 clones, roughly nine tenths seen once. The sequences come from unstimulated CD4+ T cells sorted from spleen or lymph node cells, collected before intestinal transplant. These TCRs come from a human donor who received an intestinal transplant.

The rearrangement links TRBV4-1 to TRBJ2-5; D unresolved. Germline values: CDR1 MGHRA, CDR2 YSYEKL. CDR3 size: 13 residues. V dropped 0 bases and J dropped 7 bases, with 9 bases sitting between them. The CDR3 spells CASSQDLPTTQYF. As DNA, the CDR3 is TGCGCCAGCAGCCAAGACCTCCCGACGACCCAGTACTTC.

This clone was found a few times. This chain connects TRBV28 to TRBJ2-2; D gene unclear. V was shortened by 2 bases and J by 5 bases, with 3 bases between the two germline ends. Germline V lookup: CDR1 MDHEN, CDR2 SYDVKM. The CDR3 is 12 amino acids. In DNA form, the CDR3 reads TGTGCCAGCAGTTTACCTACCGGGGAGCTGTTTTTT. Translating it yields CASSLPTGELFF.

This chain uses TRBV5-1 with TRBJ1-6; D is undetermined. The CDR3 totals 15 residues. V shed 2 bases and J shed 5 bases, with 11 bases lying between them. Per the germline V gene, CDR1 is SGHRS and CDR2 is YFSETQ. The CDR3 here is CASSLGWANNSPLHF. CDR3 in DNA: TGCGCCAGCAGCTTAGGGTGGGCCAATAATTCACCCCTCCACTTT.

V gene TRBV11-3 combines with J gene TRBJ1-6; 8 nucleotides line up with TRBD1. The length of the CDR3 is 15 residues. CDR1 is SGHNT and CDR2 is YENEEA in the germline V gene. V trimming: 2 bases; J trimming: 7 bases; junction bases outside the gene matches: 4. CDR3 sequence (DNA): TGTGCCAGCAGCTTAAGGACAGGGTGGAATTCACCCCTCCACTTT. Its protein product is CASSLRTGWNSPLHF.

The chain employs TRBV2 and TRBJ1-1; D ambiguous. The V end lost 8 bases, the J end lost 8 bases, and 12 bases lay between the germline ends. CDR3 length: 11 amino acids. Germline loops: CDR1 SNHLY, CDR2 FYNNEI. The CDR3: CASRQETEAFF. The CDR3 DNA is TGTGCCAGCCGCCAGGAGACCGAAGCTTTCTTT.

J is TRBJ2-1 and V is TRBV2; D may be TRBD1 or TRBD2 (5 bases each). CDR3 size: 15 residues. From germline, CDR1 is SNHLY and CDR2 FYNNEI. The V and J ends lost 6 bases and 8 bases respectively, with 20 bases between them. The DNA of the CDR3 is TGTGCCAGCAGCCAGAGGGGAACAGAAGACGATGAGCAGTTCTTC. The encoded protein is CASSQRGTEDDEQFF. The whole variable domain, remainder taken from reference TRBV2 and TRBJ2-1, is EPEVTQTPSHQVTQMGQEVILRCVPISNHLYFYWYRQILGQKVEFLVSFYNNEISEKSEIFDDQFSVERPDGSNFTLKIRSTKLEDSAMYFCASSQRGTEDDEQFFGPGTRLTVL.

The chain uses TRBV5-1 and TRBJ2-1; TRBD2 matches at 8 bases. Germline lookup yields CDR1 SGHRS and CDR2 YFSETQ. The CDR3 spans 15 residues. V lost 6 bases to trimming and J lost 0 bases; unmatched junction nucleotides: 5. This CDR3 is CASNLLAASYNEQFF. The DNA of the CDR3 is TGCGCCAGCAACCTACTAGCGGCCTCCTACAATGAGCAGTTCTTC.

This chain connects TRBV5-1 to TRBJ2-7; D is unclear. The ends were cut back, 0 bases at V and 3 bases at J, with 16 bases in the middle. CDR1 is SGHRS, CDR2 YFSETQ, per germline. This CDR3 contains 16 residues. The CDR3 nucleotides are TGCGCCAGCAGCTTGGACAGCCAGGCCTCACTCTACGAGCAGTACTTC. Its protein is CASSLDSQASLYEQYF.

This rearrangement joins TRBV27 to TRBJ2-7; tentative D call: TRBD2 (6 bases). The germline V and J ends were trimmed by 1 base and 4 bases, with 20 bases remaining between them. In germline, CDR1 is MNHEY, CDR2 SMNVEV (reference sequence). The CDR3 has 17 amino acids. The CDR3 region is CASSLWSGGSLGYEQYF. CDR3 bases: TGTGCCAGCAGTTTATGGAGTGGAGGGAGCCTAGGGTACGAGCAGTACTTC.

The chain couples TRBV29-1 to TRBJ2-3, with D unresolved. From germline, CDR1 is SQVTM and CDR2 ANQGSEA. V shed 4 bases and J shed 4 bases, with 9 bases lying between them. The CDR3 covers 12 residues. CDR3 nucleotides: TGCAGCGTTGCGTCAGAGTCAGATACGCAGTATTTT. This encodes CSVASESDTQYF.

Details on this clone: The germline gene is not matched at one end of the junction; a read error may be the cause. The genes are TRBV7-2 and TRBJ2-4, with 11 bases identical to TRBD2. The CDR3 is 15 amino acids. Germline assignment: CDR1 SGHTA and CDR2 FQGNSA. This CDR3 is CASSIAGGEGGIQYF. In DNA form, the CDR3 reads TGTGCCAGCAGCATAGCGGGAGGGGAGGGCGGCATTCAGTACTTC.

The CDR3 coding sequence is TGTGCCAGCTCACCTTCCCTAGCGGGAGGCACCGGGGAGCTGTTTTTT. As protein: CASSPSLAGGTGELFF. The rearrangement joins TRBV18 to TRBJ2-2; 11 bases agree with TRBD2. Trimming removed 3 bases from V and 4 bases from J; junction bases left unmatched: 4. In germline, CDR1 is KGHSH, CDR2 LQKENI. The CDR3 has 16 amino acids.

The CDR3 coding sequence is TGTGCCAGCAGTGAAGGCGGTCTAGCGGGTATATACAATGAGCAGTTCTTC. This encodes CASSEGGLAGIYNEQFF. This chain uses TRBV6-1 with TRBJ2-1; 8 bases map to TRBD2. Looked up from germline, CDR1 is MNHNS and CDR2 is SASEGT. The CDR3 runs 17 residues. Germline trimming cut 1 base from V and 4 bases from J; bases unmatched to any gene: 9.

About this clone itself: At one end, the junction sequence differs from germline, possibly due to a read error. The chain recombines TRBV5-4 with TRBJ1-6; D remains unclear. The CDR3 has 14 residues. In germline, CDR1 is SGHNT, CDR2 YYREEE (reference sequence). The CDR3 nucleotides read TGTGCCAGCAGCTTAAACAGTGATAATCCACCCCTCCACTTT. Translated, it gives CASSLNSDNPPLHF.

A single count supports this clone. CDR3 amino acids: CASSFYRTANTGELFF. The CDR3 nucleotides are TGTGCCAGCAGCTTCTACAGGACGGCGAACACCGGGGAGCTGTTTTTT. The chain couples TRBV7-3 to TRBJ2-2; tentatively, D is TRBD1 (5 bases). The V end was cut by 3 bases, the J end by 0 bases, with 11 bases between. From germline, CDR1 is SGHTA and CDR2 FQGTGA. CDR3 length equals 16 residues. Variable domain in full (rest from reference TRBV7-3 and TRBJ2-2): GAGVSQTPSNKVTEKGKYVELRCDPISGHTALYWYRQSLGQGPEFLIYFQGTGAADDSGLPNDRFFAVRPEGSVSTLKIQRTERGDSAVYLCASSFYRTANTGELFFGEGSRLTVL.

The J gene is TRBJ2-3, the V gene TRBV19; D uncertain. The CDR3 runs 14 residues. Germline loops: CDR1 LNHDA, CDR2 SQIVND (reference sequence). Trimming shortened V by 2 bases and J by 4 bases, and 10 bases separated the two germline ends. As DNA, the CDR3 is TGTGCCAGTAGTATACAACAGAACTCAGATACGCAGTATTTT. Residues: CASSIQQNSDTQYF.

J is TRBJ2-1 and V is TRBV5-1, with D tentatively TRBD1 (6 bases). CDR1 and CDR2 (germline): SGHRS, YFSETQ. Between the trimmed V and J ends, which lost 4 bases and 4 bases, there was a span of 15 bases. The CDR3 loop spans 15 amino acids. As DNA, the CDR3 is TGCGCCAGCAGCCCGCGACAGGTACTTTACAATGAGCAGTTCTTC. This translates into CASSPRQVLYNEQFF.

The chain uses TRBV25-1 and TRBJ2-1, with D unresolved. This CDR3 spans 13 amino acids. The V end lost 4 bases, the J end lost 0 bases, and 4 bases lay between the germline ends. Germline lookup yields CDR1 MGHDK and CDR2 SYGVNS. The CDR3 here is CASSGSSYNEQFF. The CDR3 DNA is TGTGCCAGCAGTGGGAGCTCCTACAATGAGCAGTTCTTC.

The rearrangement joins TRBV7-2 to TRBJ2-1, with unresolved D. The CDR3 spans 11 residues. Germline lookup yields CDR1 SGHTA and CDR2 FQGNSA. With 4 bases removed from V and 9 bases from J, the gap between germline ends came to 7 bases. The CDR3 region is CASSSAVEQFF. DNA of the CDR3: TGTGCCAGCAGCTCCGCCGTTGAGCAGTTCTTC.

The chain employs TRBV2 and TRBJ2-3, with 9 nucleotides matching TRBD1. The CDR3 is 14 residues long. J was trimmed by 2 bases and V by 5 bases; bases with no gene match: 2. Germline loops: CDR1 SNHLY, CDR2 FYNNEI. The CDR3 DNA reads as TGTGCCAGCAGTCGGGACAGGGCCACAGATACGCAGTATTTT. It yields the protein CASSRDRATDTQYF.

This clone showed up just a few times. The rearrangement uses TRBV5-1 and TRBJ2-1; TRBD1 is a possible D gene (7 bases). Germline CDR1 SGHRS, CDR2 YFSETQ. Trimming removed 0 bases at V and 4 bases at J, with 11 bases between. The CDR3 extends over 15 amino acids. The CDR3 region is CASSLAQGGYNEQFF. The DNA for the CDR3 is TGCGCCAGCAGCTTGGCCCAGGGGGGATACAATGAGCAGTTCTTC.

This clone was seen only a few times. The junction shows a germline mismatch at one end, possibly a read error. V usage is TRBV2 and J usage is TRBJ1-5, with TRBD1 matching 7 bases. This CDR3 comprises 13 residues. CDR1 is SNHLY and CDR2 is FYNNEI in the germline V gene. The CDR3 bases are TGTGCCAGCAGTGGAGTCCGGGACAGCCCTAGGTATTTT. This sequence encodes CASSGVRDSPRYF.

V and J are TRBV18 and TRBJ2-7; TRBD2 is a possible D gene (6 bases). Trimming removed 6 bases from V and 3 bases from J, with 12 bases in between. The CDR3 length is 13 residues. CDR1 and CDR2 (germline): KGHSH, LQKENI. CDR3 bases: TGTGCCAGCTCCCCCGGGAGTGACTACGAGCAGTACTTC. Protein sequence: CASSPGSDYEQYF.

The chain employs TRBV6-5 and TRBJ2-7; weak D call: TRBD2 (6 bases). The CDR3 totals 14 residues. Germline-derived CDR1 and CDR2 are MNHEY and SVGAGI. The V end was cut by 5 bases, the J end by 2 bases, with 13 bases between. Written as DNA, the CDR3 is TGTGCCAGCAGTCCCTCTAGCGTAACCTACGAGCAGTACTTC. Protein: CASSPSSVTYEQYF.

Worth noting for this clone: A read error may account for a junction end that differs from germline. The CDR3: CASSPLEGTNEQFF. Here the CDR3 DNA reads TGTGCCAGCAGCCCTCTGGAGGGGACGAATGAGCAGTTCTTC. This chain connects TRBV4-1 to TRBJ2-1; a weak D match, TRBD2 (6 bases). The CDR3 is made up of 14 amino acids. Germline values: CDR1 MGHRA, CDR2 YSYEKL.

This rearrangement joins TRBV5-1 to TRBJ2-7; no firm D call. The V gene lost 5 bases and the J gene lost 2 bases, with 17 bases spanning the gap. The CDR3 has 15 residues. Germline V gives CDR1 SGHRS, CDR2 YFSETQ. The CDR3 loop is CASRVGSYPPYEQYF. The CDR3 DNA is TGCGCCAGCAGGGTAGGGTCCTATCCTCCCTACGAGCAGTACTTC.